What follows describes a single TCR beta chain. The antigen is not known. The length of the CDR3 is 14 residues. The germline CDR1 and CDR2 sequences are SGHTA and FQGNSA. V dropped 1 base and J dropped 0 bases, with 6 bases sitting between them. This sample stems from a study of cytomegalovirus exposure and HLA in healthy donors. Findings and caveats of the study: Reportedly, fewer N-insertions than the roughly 690-donor mean appeared in an Asian-associated ancestry cluster in a later analysis. Cytomegalovirus status was reportedly diagnosed by the classifier with high specificity and sensitivity. Earlier analysis looked at TCR beta V segments, and most were productive about 87% or about 30% of the time. Some V segments, including TRBV6-2 and TRBV6-3, were excluded as indistinguishable.

PCR used 60 Vbeta primers and 13 Jbeta primers. The assay was immunoSEQ multiplex PCR, and TCRdb's table has in-frame clones only and misses some. The sample gives 150,000 to 200,000 clones, about 65% of which show up once; just under 4.5% is in the top ten. Sequenced: PBMCs. The gene calls are TRBV7-2 and TRBJ1-2; D is undetermined. The sequence was collected from a woman between 18 and 29 years old in good health and CMV-seropositive. This CDR3 is CASSLGGPNYGYTF. The CDR3 DNA reads TGTGCCAGCAGCTTAGGAGGCCCTAACTATGGCTACACCTTC.